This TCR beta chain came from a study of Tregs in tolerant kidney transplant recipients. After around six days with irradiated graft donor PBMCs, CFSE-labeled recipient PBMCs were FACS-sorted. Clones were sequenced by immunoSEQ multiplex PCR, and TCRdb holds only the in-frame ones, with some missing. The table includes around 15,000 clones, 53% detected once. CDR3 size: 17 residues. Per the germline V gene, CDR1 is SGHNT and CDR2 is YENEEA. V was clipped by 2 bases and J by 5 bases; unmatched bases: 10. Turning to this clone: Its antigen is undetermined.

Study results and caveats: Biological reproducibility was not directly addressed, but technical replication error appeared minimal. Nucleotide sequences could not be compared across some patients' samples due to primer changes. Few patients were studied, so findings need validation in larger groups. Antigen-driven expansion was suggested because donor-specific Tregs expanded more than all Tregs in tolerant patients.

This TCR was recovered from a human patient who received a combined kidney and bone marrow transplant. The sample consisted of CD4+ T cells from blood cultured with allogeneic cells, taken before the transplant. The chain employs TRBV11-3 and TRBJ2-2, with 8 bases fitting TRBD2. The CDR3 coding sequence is TGTGCCAGCAGCTTAAGAAAAGCGGGAGTGGGAACCGGGGAGCTGTTTTTT. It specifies CASSLRKAGVGTGELFF.